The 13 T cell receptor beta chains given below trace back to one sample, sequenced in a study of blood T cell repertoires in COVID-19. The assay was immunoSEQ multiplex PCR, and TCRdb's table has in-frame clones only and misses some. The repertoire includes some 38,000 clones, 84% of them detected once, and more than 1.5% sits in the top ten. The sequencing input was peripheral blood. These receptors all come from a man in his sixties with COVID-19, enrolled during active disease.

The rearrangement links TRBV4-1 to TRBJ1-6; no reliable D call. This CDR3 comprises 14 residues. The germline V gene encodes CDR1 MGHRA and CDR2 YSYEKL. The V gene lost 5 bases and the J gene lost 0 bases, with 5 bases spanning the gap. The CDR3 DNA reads TGCGCCAGCAGCGGCGGCTCCTATAATTCACCCCTCCACTTT. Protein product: CASSGGSYNSPLHF.

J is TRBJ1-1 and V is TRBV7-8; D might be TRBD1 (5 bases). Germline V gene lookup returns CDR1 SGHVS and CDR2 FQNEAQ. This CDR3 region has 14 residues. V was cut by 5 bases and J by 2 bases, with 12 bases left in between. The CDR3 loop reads CASSPVGTNTEAFF. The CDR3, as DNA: TGTGCCAGCAGCCCCGTGGGGACTAACACTGAAGCTTTCTTT.

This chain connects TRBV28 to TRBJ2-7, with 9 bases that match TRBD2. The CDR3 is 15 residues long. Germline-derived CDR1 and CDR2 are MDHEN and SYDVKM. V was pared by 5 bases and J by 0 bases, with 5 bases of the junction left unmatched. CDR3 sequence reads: CASSDYSGSSYEQYF. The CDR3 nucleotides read TGTGCCAGCAGTGACTATAGCGGGAGCTCCTACGAGCAGTACTTC.

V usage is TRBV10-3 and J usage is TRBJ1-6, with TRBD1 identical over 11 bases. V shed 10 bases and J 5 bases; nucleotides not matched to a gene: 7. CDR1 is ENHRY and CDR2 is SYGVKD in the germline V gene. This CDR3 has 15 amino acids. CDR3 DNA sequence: TGTGCCAGCAGGACAGGGGGCCGAGATAATTCACCCCTCCACTTT. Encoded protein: CASRTGGRDNSPLHF.

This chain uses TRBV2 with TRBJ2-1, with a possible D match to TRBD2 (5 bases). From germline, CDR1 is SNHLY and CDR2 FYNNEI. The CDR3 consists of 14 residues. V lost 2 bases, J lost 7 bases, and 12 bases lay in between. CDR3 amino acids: CASSENRRGNEQFF. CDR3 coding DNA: TGTGCCAGCAGTGAAAATCGTCGGGGAAATGAGCAGTTCTTC.

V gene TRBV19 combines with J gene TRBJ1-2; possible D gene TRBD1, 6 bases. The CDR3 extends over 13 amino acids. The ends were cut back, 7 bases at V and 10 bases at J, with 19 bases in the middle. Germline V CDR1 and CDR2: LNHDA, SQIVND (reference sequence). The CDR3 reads CASTWGRLADYTF. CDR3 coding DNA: TGTGCCAGTACCTGGGGGCGGCTAGCGGACTACACCTTC.

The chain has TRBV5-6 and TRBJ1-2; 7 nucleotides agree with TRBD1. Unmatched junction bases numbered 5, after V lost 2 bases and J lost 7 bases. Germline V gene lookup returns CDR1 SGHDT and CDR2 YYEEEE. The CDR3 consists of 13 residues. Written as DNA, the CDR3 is TGTGCCAGCAGCTTCGGGACAGAGGGTGGCTACACCTTC. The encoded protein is CASSFGTEGGYTF. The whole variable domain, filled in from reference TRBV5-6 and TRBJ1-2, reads DAGVTQSPTHLIKTRGQQVTLRCSPKSGHDTVSWYQQALGQGPQFIFQYYEEEERQRGNFPDRFSGHQFPNYSSELNVNALLLGDSALYLCASSFGTEGGYTFGSGTRLTVV.

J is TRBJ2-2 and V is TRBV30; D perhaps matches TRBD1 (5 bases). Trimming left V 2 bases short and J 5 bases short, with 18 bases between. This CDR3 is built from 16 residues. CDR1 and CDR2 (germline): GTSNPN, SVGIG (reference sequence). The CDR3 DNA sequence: TGTGCCTGGAGTCCCCCTCGCAGGGCAAGAACCGGGGAGCTGTTTTTT. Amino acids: CAWSPPRRARTGELFF.

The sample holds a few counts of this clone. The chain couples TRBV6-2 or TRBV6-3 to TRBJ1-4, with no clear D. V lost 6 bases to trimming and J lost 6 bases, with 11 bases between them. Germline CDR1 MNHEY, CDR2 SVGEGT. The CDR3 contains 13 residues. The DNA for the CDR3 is TGTGCCAGCAGCCCGGGGAGGCATGAAAAACTGTTTTTT. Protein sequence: CASSPGRHEKLFF.

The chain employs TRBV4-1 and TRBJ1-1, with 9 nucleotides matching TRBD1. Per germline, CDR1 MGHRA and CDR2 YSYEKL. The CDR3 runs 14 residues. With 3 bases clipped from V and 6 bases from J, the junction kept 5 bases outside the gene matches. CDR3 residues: CASSHGQGRPEAFF. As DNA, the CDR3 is TGCGCCAGCAGCCATGGACAGGGGAGGCCTGAAGCTTTCTTT.

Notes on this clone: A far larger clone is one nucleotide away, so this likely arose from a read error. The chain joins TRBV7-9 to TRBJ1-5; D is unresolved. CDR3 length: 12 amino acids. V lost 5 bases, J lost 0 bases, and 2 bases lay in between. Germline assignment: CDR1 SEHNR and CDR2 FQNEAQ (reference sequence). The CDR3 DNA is TGTGCCAGCAGCCTTAGCAATCAGCCCCAGCATTTT. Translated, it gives CASSLSNQPQHF.

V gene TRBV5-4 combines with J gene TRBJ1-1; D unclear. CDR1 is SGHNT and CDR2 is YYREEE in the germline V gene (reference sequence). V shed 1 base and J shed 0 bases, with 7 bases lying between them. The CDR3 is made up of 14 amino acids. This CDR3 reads CASSLRAMNTEAFF. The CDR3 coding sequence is TGTGCCAGCAGCTTGAGAGCAATGAACACTGAAGCTTTCTTT.

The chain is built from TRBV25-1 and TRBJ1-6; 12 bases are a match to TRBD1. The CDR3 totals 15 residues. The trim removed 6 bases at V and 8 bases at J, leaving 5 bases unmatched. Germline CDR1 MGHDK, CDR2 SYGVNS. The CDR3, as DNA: TGTGCCAGCAGGGGACAGGGGGCGATTTATTCACCCCTCCACTTT. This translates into CASRGQGAIYSPLHF.